This TCR beta chain was identified in a study of molecular identifiers for immune sequencing clone quantification (dated by TCRdb to between 2017 and 2018). Some background on the complete study: In a replicate experiment, RNA from about 19,000 or 110,000 naive CD8 T cells was split into five aliquots, four of which were sequenced. This methods study used CD8 T cells to benchmark TCR RNA copy counting and molecular-identifier clustering-based TCR repertoire sequencing (MIDCIRS).

Library generation was performed with PCR. Sequenced using an Illumina HiSeq 4000. Preparation of bulk TCR libraries followed a previously described approach, with the TCR primers listed in Table S5. The Qiagen AllPrep DNA/RNA kit was used to purify total RNA. Reads from multiple sequencing runs of the same library were pooled before analysis. For the original study's pipeline: Reads were retained only if their TCR constant sequence matched exactly, and those retained reads were trimmed to 150 nt and grouped according to their 12-nt molecular barcodes. Reads within each barcode group were sub-clustered using a 15% Levenshtein threshold, and quality-weighted consensus sequences were constructed for each RNA molecule. Non-functional sequences were removed, as were lower-count sequences one edit away from another. Based on a fit of two negative binomial distributions, barcode sub-clusters having less than 20% of the maximum read count were discarded. The raw public reads went through TCRdb reprocessing: fastp at Q25, MiXCR clone calling, in-frame beta chains kept. Each entry is one CDR3 protein sequence, shown with its most common DNA and genes. What appears here as the V and J calls and clone size reflects TCRdb's work, not the paper's. The table for this sample lists about 300,000 distinct CDR3 sequences; over 20% of them were counted only once. Under 0.95% of the sample goes to the ten largest clones.

In regard to this clonotype: Its antigen is not yet known. Base qualities were left out, and no much larger clone turns up one base away.

The CDR3 holds 16 amino acids from the cysteine to the phenylalanine. Only the CDR3 part of the read is kept: 48 bases, read in frame from the first base. V loses 0 bases of germline sequence and J loses 4 bases, and the interval between the two ends is 15 bases. CDR1 and CDR2 are drawn from the germline V gene: MGHDK, SYGVNS. General study outcomes and caveats: Modeling gave about three recovered TCR RNA copies per cell versus about 10 by digital PCR, implying about 30% capture efficiency. Identical TCR molecules sharing a barcode could cause highly expanded clone sizes to be underestimated. Without barcode sub-clustering, chimeric consensus sequences inflated TCR diversity; chimeras reached as high as 47%. Naive libraries contained spiked-in Jurkat TCR RNA (10 copies' worth), which is not part of the donor repertoire. Even against a background of one million naive CD8 T cells, spiked-in Jurkat TCR RNA amounting to a single cell's worth was reported to be detectable. Clones above 20 RNA copies held over 98% of molecules in CMV-specific effector cells but under 1% in naive cells.

Libraries of naive CD8 T cells were generated from roughly 21,000 to 960,000 sorted cells, with 10%, 30% or 50% of the purified RNA used. Naive CD8 T cells, defined as CD8+CD4-CCR7+CD45RA+, were FACS-sorted into RLT Plus buffer on a BD FACSAria II. Ten to eleven TCR copies' worth of Jurkat RNA were spiked into roughly 17,000-1,100,000 naive CD8 T cell samples to test detection sensitivity. CD8 T cells were enriched using RosetteSep CD8+ T Cell Enrichment Cocktail and Ficoll-Paque, and the enriched cells then underwent ACK red cell lysis. This sequence was found in a human donor in good health. Some libraries in this study had Jurkat cell RNA spiked in. The sequence joins TRBV25-1 to TRBJ2-5; TRBD2 is possibly the D segment (6 matching bases). Input material: naive CD8+ T cells from blood, with Jurkat cell RNA spiked in. In the paper's terms, the cell subset or site label means: FACS-sorted CD8+CD4-CCR7+CD45RA+ naive T cells. The DNA reads TGTGCCAGCAGTGAATACCCTCTAGCGCGTGGAGAGACCCAGTACTTC. This encodes CASSEYPLARGETQYF. This CDR3, with the reference TRBV25-1 and TRBJ2-5 proteins standing in past its ends, gives the full variable domain EADIYQTPRYLVIGTGKKITLECSQTMGHDKMYWYQQDPGMELHLIHYSYGVNSTEKGDLSSESTVSRIRTEHFPLTLESARPSHTSQYLCASSEYPLARGETQYFGPGTRLLVL.